The 19 T cell receptor beta chains in this list originate from one sample, sequenced in a study of T cell changes during pregnancy in multiple sclerosis (dated by TCRdb to about 2019). Preparation of the library involved the immunoSEQ multiplex PCR assay. The table was pulled from immuneACCESS by TCRdb, which kept in-frame rearrangements only. Such tables lose some clones; where checked, under half of the loss comes from unresolved V genes, and the rest has no known cause. The sample profile shows fewer than 150,000 clones; roughly 97% of them were found once. Together, the top ten hold about 0.42% of the sample. The specimen comprised peripheral blood, sampled after pregnancy. The receptors here all came from a female donor with multiple sclerosis, enrolled in a pregnancy study.

The chain has TRBV7-9 and TRBJ1-2; TRBD1 matches 11 bases. The V and J ends lost 3 bases and 7 bases, in that order; junction bases with no gene match: 7. The V gene's germline CDR1 is SEHNR and CDR2 FQNEAQ (reference sequence). The CDR3 is 15 residues long. The CDR3 loop is CASSFSWTGGSGYTF. The DNA of the CDR3 is TGTGCCAGCAGCTTTAGTTGGACAGGGGGCAGTGGCTACACCTTC.

The rearrangement uses TRBV7-9 and TRBJ2-7, with TRBD2 matching over 8 bases. The CDR3 is made up of 12 amino acids. Germline V gene lookup returns CDR1 SEHNR and CDR2 FQNEAQ (reference sequence). For the CDR3, the DNA is TGTGCAAGCCGGGAGGGTCTGGGCGAGCAGTACTTC. It codes for CASREGLGEQYF.

The J gene is TRBJ2-1, the V gene TRBV7-2, with 8 bases aligning to TRBD2. Germline CDR1 reads SGHTA; CDR2 reads FQGNSA. This CDR3 contains 16 residues. The V gene end was trimmed by 6 bases and the J gene end by 6 bases; junction bases not matched to a gene: 13. The CDR3 here is CASRYTSGVPSNEQFF. The DNA for the CDR3 is TGTGCCAGCAGGTATACTAGCGGCGTCCCGTCCAATGAGCAGTTCTTC.

Only a few counts were recorded for this clone. This chain links TRBV2 with TRBJ2-5; 7 bases fit TRBD2. V lost 7 bases to trimming and J lost 0 bases; unmatched junction nucleotides: 5. This CDR3 region has 14 residues. Germline CDR1 is SNHLY and CDR2 is FYNNEI. The CDR3 loop is CASIIGRHQETQYF. Here the CDR3 DNA reads TGTGCCAGCATTATCGGGAGGCACCAAGAGACCCAGTACTTC.

The chain links TRBV5-4 to TRBJ2-3; 12 nucleotides align to TRBD2. CDR3 length equals 15 residues. V dropped 3 bases and J dropped 7; count of bases not matched to a gene: 6. Looked up from germline, CDR1 is SGHNT and CDR2 is YYREEE (reference sequence). In DNA form, the CDR3 reads TGTGCCAGCAGCTCCGGACTAGCGGGAATAAATACGCAGTATTTT. It yields the protein CASSSGLAGINTQYF.

The CDR3 sequence: CASSPPSGGGHGYTF. As DNA, the CDR3 is TGTGCCAGCAGCCCTCCTTCTGGGGGCGGTCATGGCTACACCTTC. The chain uses TRBV7-9 and TRBJ1-2; possibly TRBD1 for D (6 bases). Deletions cut 5 bases from V and 6 bases from J, with 19 bases between. Germline CDR1 reads SEHNR; CDR2 reads FQNEAQ (reference sequence). The CDR3 extends over 15 amino acids.

The gene calls are TRBV2 and TRBJ2-3, with TRBD2 identical over 10 bases. Germline V gene sequence: CDR1 SNHLY, CDR2 FYNNEI. With V trimmed by 3 bases and J by 1 base, 10 bases remained unmatched. The CDR3 runs 18 residues. Here the CDR3 DNA reads TGTGCCAGCAGTGAGGCTAGCGGGAGTCGGTCTGGCACAGATACGCAGTATTTT. Encoded protein: CASSEASGSRSGTDTQYF.

This CDR3 is CASSVSGRVGLPQSEQFF. The CDR3 nucleotides read TGTGCCAGCAGCGTTAGCGGGAGGGTTGGTCTGCCACAAAGTGAGCAGTTCTTC. V is TRBV9 and J is TRBJ2-1, with 11 bases fitting TRBD2. J was trimmed by 9 bases and V by 2 bases; bases with no gene match: 16. From germline, CDR1 is SGDLS and CDR2 YYNGEE. This CDR3 has 18 amino acids.

With respect to this clone: This specimen includes other DNA sequences encoding the same CDR3. The chain couples TRBV28 to TRBJ1-5; 11 bases are a match to TRBD1. CDR1 MDHEN and CDR2 SYDVKM come from the germline V gene. The CDR3 covers 16 residues. Unmatched junction bases numbered 5, after V lost 5 bases and J lost 2 bases. The CDR3 sequence: CASSPRTGGGNQPQHF. CDR3 in DNA: TGTGCCAGCAGTCCGAGGACAGGGGGCGGCAATCAGCCCCAGCATTTT.

This rearrangement joins TRBV5-4 to TRBJ2-6; 7 bases match TRBD1. Germline V gives CDR1 SGHNT, CDR2 YYREEE (reference sequence). This CDR3 is 17 amino acids long. J lost 2 bases, V lost 4 bases, and 9 bases had no gene match. In DNA, the CDR3 is TGTGCCAGCAGCCCCGACCCGGACAGGCCTGGGGCCAACGTCCTGACTTTC. Amino acids: CASSPDPDRPGANVLTF.

The chain combines TRBV18 with TRBJ2-3, with 7 bases lining up with TRBD1. The length of the CDR3 is 14 residues. V lost 2 bases to trimming and J lost 5 bases; unmatched junction nucleotides: 4. CDR1 and CDR2 (germline): KGHSH, LQKENI. The CDR3 coding sequence is TGTGCCAGCTCACCATCGACAGGGAAAGATACGCAGTATTTT. It translates to CASSPSTGKDTQYF.

The chain combines TRBV6-5 with TRBJ2-1; weak D call: TRBD2 (5 bases). Germline CDR1 and CDR2: MNHEY and SVGAGI. Trimming took 6 bases from V and 0 from J, leaving 6 bases between them. This CDR3 is 13 amino acids long. CDR3 coding DNA: TGTGCCAGCAGCCGGGACTCCTACAATGAGCAGTTCTTC. Its protein product is CASSRDSYNEQFF.

This clone has only one observation. The J gene is TRBJ2-7, the V gene TRBV14, with D possibly TRBD1 on 6 matching bases. V shed 1 base and J shed 8 bases, with 15 bases lying between them. Germline V gene lookup returns CDR1 SGHDN and CDR2 FVKESK. CDR3 length equals 14 residues. The CDR3 here is CASSQAGTPIKQYF. CDR3 coding DNA: TGTGCCAGCAGCCAAGCCGGGACACCCATCAAGCAGTACTTC.

V is TRBV10-3 and J is TRBJ1-2, with D maybe TRBD1 (6 bases). Germline CDR1 ENHRY, CDR2 SYGVKD. CDR3 length equals 16 residues. The V and J ends lost 4 bases and 4 bases respectively, with 19 bases between them. CDR3 coding DNA: TGTGCCATCAGTGGGACCCGGGACACGGCTTTCTATGGCTACACCTTC. Translated: CAISGTRDTAFYGYTF.

V gene TRBV28 combines with J gene TRBJ2-5; D possibly corresponds to TRBD1 (6 bases). CDR1 is MDHEN and CDR2 is SYDVKM in the germline V gene. CDR3 length equals 16 residues. The ends were cut back, 5 bases at V and 5 bases at J, with 21 bases in the middle. This chain's CDR3 is CASSLHAGAGRETQYF. The CDR3, as DNA: TGTGCCAGCAGTCTTCACGCAGGGGCGGGTAGGGAGACCCAGTACTTC.

This clone was recorded once. The chain has TRBV28 and TRBJ2-7; D may be TRBD1 (8 bases). This CDR3 region has 17 residues. Germline V gene sequence: CDR1 MDHEN, CDR2 SYDVKM. Trimming took off 2 bases at V and 4 bases at J, with 21 bases between the two ends. The CDR3 DNA follows: TGTGCCAGCAGTTTAGTCCGACAGGGGACTAAAGTATACGAGCAGTACTTC. It codes for CASSLVRQGTKVYEQYF.

This chain links TRBV28 with TRBJ2-3, with 7 bases that match TRBD1. The CDR3 has 14 residues. Germline V CDR1 and CDR2: MDHEN, SYDVKM. V lost 2 bases to trimming and J lost 5 bases; unmatched junction nucleotides: 4. The CDR3 DNA reads as TGTGCCAGCAGTTTAGAGGGGGCTGGAGATACGCAGTATTTT. It specifies CASSLEGAGDTQYF.

The chain links TRBV9 to TRBJ1-1; maybe TRBD1 (5 bases). V lost 3 bases and J lost 0, with 15 bases in between. This CDR3 comprises 16 residues. Germline V lookup: CDR1 SGDLS, CDR2 YYNGEE. The CDR3 is CASSAPGGAMNTEAFF. DNA of the CDR3: TGTGCCAGCAGCGCCCCCGGAGGGGCCATGAACACTGAAGCTTTCTTT.

J is TRBJ2-3 and V is TRBV6-5; no clear D. Trimming cost V 2 bases and J 6 bases, with 15 bases left between them. This CDR3 contains 15 residues. Germline CDR1 and CDR2: MNHEY and SVGAGI. The chain's CDR3 is CASSYTRLPPDTQYF. The CDR3 DNA sequence: TGTGCCAGCAGTTACACACGACTCCCCCCGGATACGCAGTATTTT.